This TCR beta chain was sequenced for a study of shared clonotypes between healthy human individuals. It was at deep level that the assay was run. Genomic DNA (from each subset) was split evenly across several immunoSEQ plates. Sequencing was performed with immunoSEQ multiplex PCR; in TCRdb, only in-frame clones are kept and a portion is missing. The sample includes roughly 2,000,000 clones, about 95% seen only once; the top ten take under 1.5%. Terminally differentiated effector memory CD45RA+ cells were left out of the naive CD8 fraction, which was CD45RO-negative and positively selected for CCR7. Study-wide results and limits: Rarefaction showed sorted-subset sequencing was incomplete despite large depth. It was the non-shared clonotypes that had lower generation probabilities than clonotypes shared by all four donors.

The germline gives CDR1 MGHRA, CDR2 YSYEKL. V was clipped by 1 base and J by 1 base, with 10 bases between them. The CDR3 length is 15 residues. Concerning this clone: What it recognizes is unknown.

The receptor comes from a man aged 18 to 30 in good health. The chain has TRBV4-1 and TRBJ1-2, with D uncertain. Sequenced material: naive CD8+ T cells sorted from blood. The CDR3 DNA follows: TGCGCCAGCAGCCAAGTCGCTAGCGGTAACTATGGCTACACCTTC. It is translated as CASSQVASGNYGYTF.